A single sample gave rise to the 30 T cell receptor beta chains below, sequenced in a study of cytomegalovirus exposure and HLA in healthy donors. Use of 60 Vbeta and 13 Jbeta primers characterized the PCR. The assay was immunoSEQ multiplex PCR, and TCRdb's table has in-frame clones only and misses some. This sample has about 160,000 clones, with over 65% found just once. Sequenced sample: PBMCs. These receptors were obtained from a middle-aged woman in good health and CMV-seronegative.

The V call is TRBV27, the J call TRBJ1-4, with a tentative D call TRBD1 (5 bases). Germline loops: CDR1 MNHEY, CDR2 SMNVEV (reference sequence). V gave up 0 bases and J gave up 5 bases, with 10 bases separating them. The CDR3 contains 15 residues. The CDR3 loop is CASSLSWGRNEKLFF. DNA for the CDR3: TGTGCCAGCAGTTTATCGTGGGGGAGGAATGAAAAACTGTTTTTT.

The chain employs TRBV7-8 and TRBJ1-1; a weak D match, TRBD1 (6 bases). Germline CDR1 SGHVS, CDR2 FQNEAQ. The length of the CDR3 is 15 residues. Between the trimmed V and J ends, which lost 0 bases and 0 bases, there was a span of 8 bases. The CDR3 spells CASSLARQVNTEAFF. CDR3 sequence (DNA): TGTGCCAGCAGCTTAGCGCGACAGGTGAACACTGAAGCTTTCTTT.

This chain links TRBV5-6 with TRBJ2-7; 8 bases are shared with TRBD1. Unmatched junction bases numbered 9, after V lost 0 bases and J lost 7 bases. This CDR3 is 15 amino acids long. Germline CDR1 SGHDT, CDR2 YYEEEE. CDR3 region: CASSLGGTGWLEQYF. As DNA, the CDR3 is TGTGCCAGCAGCTTGGGGGGGACAGGCTGGTTGGAGCAGTACTTC. The variable domain in full, with the rest retrieved from reference TRBV5-6 and TRBJ2-7, is DAGVTQSPTHLIKTRGQQVTLRCSPKSGHDTVSWYQQALGQGPQFIFQYYEEEERQRGNFPDRFSGHQFPNYSSELNVNALLLGDSALYLCASSLGGTGWLEQYFGPGTRLTVT.

Comment on this clone: A junction boundary mismatches the germline segment, possibly from a read error. Other DNA sequences in the same sample also yield this CDR3. The chain employs TRBV5-4 and TRBJ2-7, with a possible D match to TRBD2 (6 bases). The V gene's germline CDR1 is SGHNT and CDR2 YYREEE (reference sequence). The CDR3 contains 14 residues. The CDR3 reads CASSQGPGLGEQYF. DNA for the CDR3: TGCGCCAGCAGCCAAGGGCCGGGACTGGGGGAGCAGTACTTC.

This clone was seen many times. The chain recombines TRBV19 with TRBJ1-5; no clear D. V was pared by 2 bases and J by 0 bases, with 5 bases between. CDR3 size: 14 residues. Germline V gene sequence: CDR1 LNHDA, CDR2 SQIVND (reference sequence). CDR3 in amino acids: CASSIQASNQPQHF. CDR3 sequence (DNA): TGTGCCAGTAGTATACAGGCTAGCAATCAGCCCCAGCATTTT.

The chain links TRBV5-4 to TRBJ1-1; D remains unclear. V gave up 7 bases and J gave up 4 bases, with 17 bases separating them. Germline V gene lookup returns CDR1 SGHNT and CDR2 YYREEE (reference sequence). This CDR3 has 14 residues. CDR3 nucleotide sequence: TGTGCCAGCTGTCTGGAGCGCGGGAGCACTGAAGCTTTCTTT. Translation gives CASCLERGSTEAFF. Based on the CDR3 plus reference TRBV5-4 and TRBJ1-1, the full variable domain is ETGVTQSPTHLIKTRGQQVTLRCSSQSGHNTVSWYQQALGQGPQFIFQYYREEENGRGNFPPRFSGLQFPNYSSELNVNALELDDSALYLCASCLERGSTEAFFGQGTRLTVV.

This sequence joins TRBV7-9 and TRBJ1-1; 8 bases agree with TRBD1. The CDR3 is made up of 14 amino acids. V was pared by 5 bases and J by 6 bases, with 8 bases of the junction left unmatched. CDR1 and CDR2 from the germline V gene are SEHNR and FQNEAQ (reference sequence). CDR3: CASSLDRGRAEAFF. DNA of the CDR3: TGTGCCAGCAGCCTTGACAGGGGTCGGGCTGAAGCTTTCTTT. The entire variable domain, with the rest obtained from reference TRBV7-9 and TRBJ1-1, is as follows: DTGVSQNPRHKITKRGQNVTFRCDPISEHNRLYWYRQTLGQGPEFLTYFQNEAQLEKSRLLSDRFSAERPKGSFSTLEIQRTEQGDSAMYLCASSLDRGRAEAFFGQGTRLTVV.

The chain carries TRBV6-6 and TRBJ2-3, with 9 bases that match TRBD2. CDR1 MNHNY and CDR2 SVGAGI come from the germline V gene (reference sequence). V dropped 0 bases and J dropped 5; count of bases not matched to a gene: 6. The CDR3 is 16 residues long. This chain's CDR3 is CASSYSVAGARDTQYF. CDR3 bases: TGTGCCAGCAGTTACTCGGTAGCGGGGGCGAGAGATACGCAGTATTTT.

This clone has only one observation. The chain has TRBV27 and TRBJ1-2, with 8 bases matching TRBD1. This CDR3 region has 13 residues. J was trimmed by 8 bases and V by 7 bases; bases with no gene match: 9. The germline gives CDR1 MNHEY, CDR2 SMNVEV (reference sequence). DNA for the CDR3: TGTGCCAGCACCCCAGCCAGGGGGCAGGGCTACACCTTC. As protein: CASTPARGQGYTF.

This clone has only one observation. This chain uses TRBV2 with TRBJ2-7; TRBD1 is a possible D gene (5 bases). The V gene lost 9 bases and the J gene lost 1 base, with 10 bases spanning the gap. Germline V gives CDR1 SNHLY, CDR2 FYNNEI. The CDR3 contains 12 residues. The CDR3 nucleotides are TGTGCCAGTCAGACAGATTCCTACGAGCAGTACTTC. Amino acid sequence: CASQTDSYEQYF.

This chain joins TRBV6-1 and TRBJ2-7; 9 bases are shared with TRBD1. With 4 bases clipped from V and 4 bases from J, the junction kept 8 bases outside the gene matches. The CDR3 extends over 15 amino acids. Germline V gene sequence: CDR1 MNHNS, CDR2 SASEGT. CDR3 in DNA: TGTGCCAGCAGTGCTGTCTCGGGACAGGGATACGAGCAGTACTTC. Translation gives CASSAVSGQGYEQYF.

This chain connects TRBV11-2 to TRBJ2-2; TRBD2 matches 7 bases. Trimming took 6 bases from V and 16 from J; bases not matched to a gene: 11. Germline assignment: CDR1 SGHAT and CDR2 FQNNGV. This CDR3 is built from 12 residues. The CDR3 DNA follows: TGTGCCAGCAGGTCCATGGGGGGGGATCCGTTTTTT. It specifies CASRSMGGDPFF.

This rearrangement joins TRBV7-9 to TRBJ1-3; TRBD1 is a possible D gene (5 bases). This CDR3 contains 13 residues. Germline loops: CDR1 SEHNR, CDR2 FQNEAQ (reference sequence). Trimming took off 5 bases at V and 4 bases at J, with 9 bases between the two ends. The CDR3, as DNA: TGTGCCAGCAGCCTTGGACAAGGAAACACCATATATTTT. This sequence encodes CASSLGQGNTIYF.

In this sample, this clone turned up a few times. The CDR3 protein is CASSIVLGTAYGYTF. In nucleotides, the CDR3 is TGTGCCAGTAGTATAGTGCTCGGGACAGCCTATGGCTACACCTTC. The rearrangement uses TRBV19 and TRBJ1-2; 7 positions match TRBD1. V lost 1 base to trimming and J lost 4 bases; unmatched junction nucleotides: 6. Germline V gene sequence: CDR1 LNHDA, CDR2 SQIVND (reference sequence). The CDR3 is 15 amino acids.

The chain carries TRBV14 and TRBJ2-7; no reliable D call. Trimming removed 2 bases at V and 2 bases at J, with 13 bases between. The CDR3 is made up of 15 amino acids. Germline V CDR1 and CDR2: SGHDN, FVKESK. The CDR3 here is CASSQPRPIPYEQYF. In nucleotides, the CDR3 is TGTGCCAGCAGCCAACCTAGGCCGATACCCTACGAGCAGTACTTC. The whole variable domain, remainder taken from reference TRBV14 and TRBJ2-7, is EAGVTQFPSHSVIEKGQTVTLRCDPISGHDNLYWYRRVMGKEIKFLLHFVKESKQDESGMPNNRFLAERTGGTYSTLKVQPAELEDSGVYFCASSQPRPIPYEQYFGPGTRLTVT.

The chain employs TRBV6-5 and TRBJ1-2; TRBD1 matches 7 bases. The germline CDR1 and CDR2 sequences are MNHEY and SVGAGI. The CDR3 runs to 12 residues. V was clipped by 6 bases and J by 8 bases; unmatched bases: 6. This CDR3 is CASRTGFGGYTF. CDR3 sequence (DNA): TGTGCCAGCAGGACAGGGTTTGGAGGCTACACCTTC.

This chain connects TRBV7-8 to TRBJ2-1; 7 nucleotides match TRBD1. The CDR3 consists of 13 residues. The trim removed 2 bases at V and 11 bases at J, leaving 6 bases unmatched. Per germline, CDR1 SGHVS and CDR2 FQNEAQ. CDR3 residues: CASSLLTGFKQFF. In DNA, the CDR3 is TGTGCCAGCAGCTTATTGACAGGGTTTAAGCAGTTCTTC.

The rearrangement joins TRBV2 to TRBJ1-2; 7 nucleotides align to TRBD1. Losses at the gene ends were 7 bases for V and 4 bases for J; bases not matched to a gene: 6. CDR1 and CDR2 from the germline V gene are SNHLY and FYNNEI. The CDR3 runs to 13 residues. CDR3 sequence: CASNRGFSYGYTF. The DNA for the CDR3 is TGTGCCAGCAACAGGGGCTTTTCCTATGGCTACACCTTC.

This clone was seen only once. The chain links TRBV5-1 to TRBJ1-1; 7 positions agree with TRBD1. CDR1 and CDR2 (germline): SGHRS, YFSETQ. The V segment lost 2 bases and the J segment 1 base; nucleotides outside the gene matches: 11. This CDR3 region has 17 residues. CDR3 protein: CASSFNRGSGWNTEAFF. Written as DNA, the CDR3 is TGCGCCAGCAGCTTCAACAGGGGCAGCGGTTGGAACACTGAAGCTTTCTTT.

About this clone: The junction and the germline gene differ at one end; a read error may be behind it. The chain links TRBV5-1 to TRBJ1-2; D ambiguous. In germline, CDR1 is SGHRS, CDR2 YFSETQ. The CDR3 is made up of 14 amino acids. The CDR3 nucleotides read TGCGCCAGCAGCCCCCTCGACCCCACTGAGGATGTCTCCTTC. It encodes CASSPLDPTEDVSF.

This chain uses TRBV19 with TRBJ2-6; D is perhaps TRBD2 (5 bases). V was trimmed by 3 bases and J by 6 bases, leaving 15 bases between them. The CDR3 totals 16 residues. The V gene's germline CDR1 is LNHDA and CDR2 SQIVND (reference sequence). In nucleotides, the CDR3 is TGTGCCAGTAGTATCTACCCCCGGGATTCGGCCAACGTCCTGACTTTC. Protein sequence: CASSIYPRDSANVLTF.

The chain has TRBV2 and TRBJ1-4; 10 nucleotides match TRBD1. Germline-derived CDR1 and CDR2 are SNHLY and FYNNEI. Trimming took 10 bases from V and 8 from J; bases not matched to a gene: 4. CDR3 length: 12 amino acids. The CDR3 nucleotides read TGTGCCATCTCGGGACAGGGGGAAAAACTGTTTTTT. Its protein product is CAISGQGEKLFF.

The V and J genes are TRBV19 and TRBJ2-5, with TRBD2 identical over 16 bases. Germline-derived CDR1 and CDR2 are LNHDA and SQIVND (reference sequence). Unmatched junction bases numbered 14, after V lost 7 bases and J lost 6 bases. This CDR3 has 18 amino acids. CDR3 bases: TGTGCCAGTACCCCGGGACTAGCGGGGGGGCTAGGTGGGCAGACCCAGTACTTC. Its translation is CASTPGLAGGLGGQTQYF.

This clone showed up just a few times. This rearrangement joins TRBV6-6 to TRBJ2-7; 7 nucleotides match TRBD1. V shed 2 bases and J 3 bases; nucleotides not matched to a gene: 7. CDR1 and CDR2 from the germline V gene are MNHNY and SVGAGI (reference sequence). The CDR3 loop spans 15 amino acids. The CDR3 loop reads CASSYTSGQHYEQYF. The DNA of the CDR3 is TGTGCCAGCAGTTACACGTCGGGACAGCACTACGAGCAGTACTTC.

CDR3 bases: TGCGCCAGCAGTGTAGAGCATAGCACAGATACGCAGTATTTT. Its protein is CASSVEHSTDTQYF. The chain uses TRBV5-1 and TRBJ2-3; D not certain. The CDR3 contains 14 residues. Trimming took 5 bases from V and 0 from J, leaving 10 bases between them. Germline CDR1 SGHRS, CDR2 YFSETQ. Filled out from reference TRBV5-1 and TRBJ2-3, the complete variable domain reads KAGVTQTPRYLIKTRGQQVTLSCSPISGHRSVSWYQQTPGQGLQFLFEYFSETQRNKGNFPGRFSGRQFSNSRSEMNVSTLELGDSALYLCASSVEHSTDTQYFGPGTRLTVL.

The chain carries TRBV7-8 and TRBJ1-2; D call uncertain. V was shortened by 1 base and J by 7 bases, with 19 bases between the two germline ends. This CDR3 comprises 16 residues. Germline values: CDR1 SGHVS, CDR2 FQNEAQ. CDR3: CASSLESQDSLRGYTF. The CDR3 nucleotides are TGTGCCAGCAGCTTAGAAAGCCAGGACTCGCTTCGTGGCTACACCTTC.

This clone has only a few counts. J is TRBJ1-1 and V is TRBV6-1; TRBD1 matches at 7 bases. V trimming: 7 bases; J trimming: 2 bases; junction bases outside the gene matches: 7. The length of the CDR3 is 14 residues. CDR1 MNHNS and CDR2 SASEGT come from the germline V gene. The CDR3 spells CASNKRDRNTEAFF. CDR3 nucleotides: TGTGCCAGCAACAAAAGGGACAGAAACACTGAAGCTTTCTTT.

This clone was picked up one time. CDR3 bases: TGTGCCAGCAGTTGGGACAGAACCAATCAGCCCCAGCATTTT. As protein: CASSWDRTNQPQHF. This chain joins TRBV28 and TRBJ1-5; 7 bases line up with TRBD1. The CDR3 runs to 14 residues. CDR1 MDHEN and CDR2 SYDVKM come from the germline V gene. With 4 bases clipped from V and 3 bases from J, the junction kept 3 bases outside the gene matches.

About this clone: The identical CDR3 is also encoded by other nucleotide sequences in the sample. The V call is TRBV5-4, the J call TRBJ2-2; 16 positions match TRBD2. Germline CDR1 and CDR2: SGHNT and YYREEE (reference sequence). V shed 4 bases and J 5 bases; nucleotides not matched to a gene: 2. CDR3 length equals 16 residues. The CDR3 nucleotides are TGTGCCAGCAGCATGGGACTAGCGGGGGGGACCGGGGAGCTGTTTTTT. Its translation is CASSMGLAGGTGELFF.

This chain joins TRBV23-1 and TRBJ2-3, with a weak D call TRBD2 (6 bases). TRBV23-1 is recorded as an ORF, its role being uncertain. Between the trimmed V and J ends, which lost 0 bases and 8 bases, there was a span of 21 bases. The CDR3 length is 17 residues. CDR3 sequence reads: CASSQSECAGLLGTQYF. The DNA of the CDR3 is TGCGCCAGCAGTCAATCCGAGTGTGCGGGGCTTTTAGGTACGCAGTATTTT.